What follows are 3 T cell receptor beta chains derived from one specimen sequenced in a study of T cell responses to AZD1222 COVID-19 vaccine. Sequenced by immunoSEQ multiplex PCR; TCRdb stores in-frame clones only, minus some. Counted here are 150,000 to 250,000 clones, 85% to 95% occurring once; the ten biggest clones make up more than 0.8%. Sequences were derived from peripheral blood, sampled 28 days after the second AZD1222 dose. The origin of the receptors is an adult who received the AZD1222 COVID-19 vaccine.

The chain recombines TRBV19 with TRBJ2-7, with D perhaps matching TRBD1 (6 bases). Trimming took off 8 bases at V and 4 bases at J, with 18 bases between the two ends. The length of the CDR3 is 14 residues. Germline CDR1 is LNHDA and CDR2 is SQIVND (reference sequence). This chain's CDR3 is CASGYSVQGYEQYF. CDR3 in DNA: TGTGCCAGTGGCTACTCCGTACAGGGTTACGAGCAGTACTTC.

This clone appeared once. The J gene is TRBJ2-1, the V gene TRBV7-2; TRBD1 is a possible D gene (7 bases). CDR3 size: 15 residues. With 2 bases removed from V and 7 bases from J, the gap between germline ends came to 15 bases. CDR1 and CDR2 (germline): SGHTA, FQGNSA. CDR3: CASSLQGGVSNEQFF. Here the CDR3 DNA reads TGTGCCAGCAGCTTACAGGGGGGAGTGAGTAATGAGCAGTTCTTC.

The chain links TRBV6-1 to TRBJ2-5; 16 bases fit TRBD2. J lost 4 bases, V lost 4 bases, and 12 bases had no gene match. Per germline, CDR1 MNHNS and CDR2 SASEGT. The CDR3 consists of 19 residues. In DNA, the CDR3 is TGTGCCAGCAGTGGCACCCCGGGACTAGCGGGGGGGCGTCCAGAGACCCAGTACTTC. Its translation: CASSGTPGLAGGRPETQYF.